This T cell receptor beta chain was found in a study of circulating CD8 cells and anti-PD-1 response in melanoma. Study background: Of 13 patients, seven got anti-PD-1 first and six had prior therapy.

In its sample, this clonotype is hyperexpanded. What it binds is unknown. Using 15 ng of total RNA, TCR libraries were made with the QIAseq Immune Repertoire TCR panel. MiXCR was run by TCRdb on the reads, yielding one entry per CDR3 protein. Of roughly 570 distinct CDR3 sequences in the sample, approximately 6.3% were seen once. This CDR3 region has 14 residues. Germline V CDR1 and CDR2: MDHEN, SYDVKM. V lost 3 bases, J lost 3 bases, and 10 bases lay in between. Live CD3+CD8+TCRalphabeta+ cells were sorted into four subsets by PD-1 and/or TIGIT. Notes on the study in general: Published repertoire comparisons used only baseline and M1 samples from a small cohort with few responders. Expanded sorted subsets were checked for tumor reactivity using peptides.

The V call is TRBV28, the J call TRBJ2-3; weak D call: TRBD1 (5 bases). This sample comprised CD8+ T cells from PBMCs, obtained at baseline or after one month of anti-PD-1 therapy (not recorded which). This TCR was recovered from a human donor with melanoma. CDR3 sequence (DNA): TGTGCCAGCAGTTTTTTATCAGGGACAGATACGCAGTATTTT. It yields the protein CASSFLSGTDTQYF.